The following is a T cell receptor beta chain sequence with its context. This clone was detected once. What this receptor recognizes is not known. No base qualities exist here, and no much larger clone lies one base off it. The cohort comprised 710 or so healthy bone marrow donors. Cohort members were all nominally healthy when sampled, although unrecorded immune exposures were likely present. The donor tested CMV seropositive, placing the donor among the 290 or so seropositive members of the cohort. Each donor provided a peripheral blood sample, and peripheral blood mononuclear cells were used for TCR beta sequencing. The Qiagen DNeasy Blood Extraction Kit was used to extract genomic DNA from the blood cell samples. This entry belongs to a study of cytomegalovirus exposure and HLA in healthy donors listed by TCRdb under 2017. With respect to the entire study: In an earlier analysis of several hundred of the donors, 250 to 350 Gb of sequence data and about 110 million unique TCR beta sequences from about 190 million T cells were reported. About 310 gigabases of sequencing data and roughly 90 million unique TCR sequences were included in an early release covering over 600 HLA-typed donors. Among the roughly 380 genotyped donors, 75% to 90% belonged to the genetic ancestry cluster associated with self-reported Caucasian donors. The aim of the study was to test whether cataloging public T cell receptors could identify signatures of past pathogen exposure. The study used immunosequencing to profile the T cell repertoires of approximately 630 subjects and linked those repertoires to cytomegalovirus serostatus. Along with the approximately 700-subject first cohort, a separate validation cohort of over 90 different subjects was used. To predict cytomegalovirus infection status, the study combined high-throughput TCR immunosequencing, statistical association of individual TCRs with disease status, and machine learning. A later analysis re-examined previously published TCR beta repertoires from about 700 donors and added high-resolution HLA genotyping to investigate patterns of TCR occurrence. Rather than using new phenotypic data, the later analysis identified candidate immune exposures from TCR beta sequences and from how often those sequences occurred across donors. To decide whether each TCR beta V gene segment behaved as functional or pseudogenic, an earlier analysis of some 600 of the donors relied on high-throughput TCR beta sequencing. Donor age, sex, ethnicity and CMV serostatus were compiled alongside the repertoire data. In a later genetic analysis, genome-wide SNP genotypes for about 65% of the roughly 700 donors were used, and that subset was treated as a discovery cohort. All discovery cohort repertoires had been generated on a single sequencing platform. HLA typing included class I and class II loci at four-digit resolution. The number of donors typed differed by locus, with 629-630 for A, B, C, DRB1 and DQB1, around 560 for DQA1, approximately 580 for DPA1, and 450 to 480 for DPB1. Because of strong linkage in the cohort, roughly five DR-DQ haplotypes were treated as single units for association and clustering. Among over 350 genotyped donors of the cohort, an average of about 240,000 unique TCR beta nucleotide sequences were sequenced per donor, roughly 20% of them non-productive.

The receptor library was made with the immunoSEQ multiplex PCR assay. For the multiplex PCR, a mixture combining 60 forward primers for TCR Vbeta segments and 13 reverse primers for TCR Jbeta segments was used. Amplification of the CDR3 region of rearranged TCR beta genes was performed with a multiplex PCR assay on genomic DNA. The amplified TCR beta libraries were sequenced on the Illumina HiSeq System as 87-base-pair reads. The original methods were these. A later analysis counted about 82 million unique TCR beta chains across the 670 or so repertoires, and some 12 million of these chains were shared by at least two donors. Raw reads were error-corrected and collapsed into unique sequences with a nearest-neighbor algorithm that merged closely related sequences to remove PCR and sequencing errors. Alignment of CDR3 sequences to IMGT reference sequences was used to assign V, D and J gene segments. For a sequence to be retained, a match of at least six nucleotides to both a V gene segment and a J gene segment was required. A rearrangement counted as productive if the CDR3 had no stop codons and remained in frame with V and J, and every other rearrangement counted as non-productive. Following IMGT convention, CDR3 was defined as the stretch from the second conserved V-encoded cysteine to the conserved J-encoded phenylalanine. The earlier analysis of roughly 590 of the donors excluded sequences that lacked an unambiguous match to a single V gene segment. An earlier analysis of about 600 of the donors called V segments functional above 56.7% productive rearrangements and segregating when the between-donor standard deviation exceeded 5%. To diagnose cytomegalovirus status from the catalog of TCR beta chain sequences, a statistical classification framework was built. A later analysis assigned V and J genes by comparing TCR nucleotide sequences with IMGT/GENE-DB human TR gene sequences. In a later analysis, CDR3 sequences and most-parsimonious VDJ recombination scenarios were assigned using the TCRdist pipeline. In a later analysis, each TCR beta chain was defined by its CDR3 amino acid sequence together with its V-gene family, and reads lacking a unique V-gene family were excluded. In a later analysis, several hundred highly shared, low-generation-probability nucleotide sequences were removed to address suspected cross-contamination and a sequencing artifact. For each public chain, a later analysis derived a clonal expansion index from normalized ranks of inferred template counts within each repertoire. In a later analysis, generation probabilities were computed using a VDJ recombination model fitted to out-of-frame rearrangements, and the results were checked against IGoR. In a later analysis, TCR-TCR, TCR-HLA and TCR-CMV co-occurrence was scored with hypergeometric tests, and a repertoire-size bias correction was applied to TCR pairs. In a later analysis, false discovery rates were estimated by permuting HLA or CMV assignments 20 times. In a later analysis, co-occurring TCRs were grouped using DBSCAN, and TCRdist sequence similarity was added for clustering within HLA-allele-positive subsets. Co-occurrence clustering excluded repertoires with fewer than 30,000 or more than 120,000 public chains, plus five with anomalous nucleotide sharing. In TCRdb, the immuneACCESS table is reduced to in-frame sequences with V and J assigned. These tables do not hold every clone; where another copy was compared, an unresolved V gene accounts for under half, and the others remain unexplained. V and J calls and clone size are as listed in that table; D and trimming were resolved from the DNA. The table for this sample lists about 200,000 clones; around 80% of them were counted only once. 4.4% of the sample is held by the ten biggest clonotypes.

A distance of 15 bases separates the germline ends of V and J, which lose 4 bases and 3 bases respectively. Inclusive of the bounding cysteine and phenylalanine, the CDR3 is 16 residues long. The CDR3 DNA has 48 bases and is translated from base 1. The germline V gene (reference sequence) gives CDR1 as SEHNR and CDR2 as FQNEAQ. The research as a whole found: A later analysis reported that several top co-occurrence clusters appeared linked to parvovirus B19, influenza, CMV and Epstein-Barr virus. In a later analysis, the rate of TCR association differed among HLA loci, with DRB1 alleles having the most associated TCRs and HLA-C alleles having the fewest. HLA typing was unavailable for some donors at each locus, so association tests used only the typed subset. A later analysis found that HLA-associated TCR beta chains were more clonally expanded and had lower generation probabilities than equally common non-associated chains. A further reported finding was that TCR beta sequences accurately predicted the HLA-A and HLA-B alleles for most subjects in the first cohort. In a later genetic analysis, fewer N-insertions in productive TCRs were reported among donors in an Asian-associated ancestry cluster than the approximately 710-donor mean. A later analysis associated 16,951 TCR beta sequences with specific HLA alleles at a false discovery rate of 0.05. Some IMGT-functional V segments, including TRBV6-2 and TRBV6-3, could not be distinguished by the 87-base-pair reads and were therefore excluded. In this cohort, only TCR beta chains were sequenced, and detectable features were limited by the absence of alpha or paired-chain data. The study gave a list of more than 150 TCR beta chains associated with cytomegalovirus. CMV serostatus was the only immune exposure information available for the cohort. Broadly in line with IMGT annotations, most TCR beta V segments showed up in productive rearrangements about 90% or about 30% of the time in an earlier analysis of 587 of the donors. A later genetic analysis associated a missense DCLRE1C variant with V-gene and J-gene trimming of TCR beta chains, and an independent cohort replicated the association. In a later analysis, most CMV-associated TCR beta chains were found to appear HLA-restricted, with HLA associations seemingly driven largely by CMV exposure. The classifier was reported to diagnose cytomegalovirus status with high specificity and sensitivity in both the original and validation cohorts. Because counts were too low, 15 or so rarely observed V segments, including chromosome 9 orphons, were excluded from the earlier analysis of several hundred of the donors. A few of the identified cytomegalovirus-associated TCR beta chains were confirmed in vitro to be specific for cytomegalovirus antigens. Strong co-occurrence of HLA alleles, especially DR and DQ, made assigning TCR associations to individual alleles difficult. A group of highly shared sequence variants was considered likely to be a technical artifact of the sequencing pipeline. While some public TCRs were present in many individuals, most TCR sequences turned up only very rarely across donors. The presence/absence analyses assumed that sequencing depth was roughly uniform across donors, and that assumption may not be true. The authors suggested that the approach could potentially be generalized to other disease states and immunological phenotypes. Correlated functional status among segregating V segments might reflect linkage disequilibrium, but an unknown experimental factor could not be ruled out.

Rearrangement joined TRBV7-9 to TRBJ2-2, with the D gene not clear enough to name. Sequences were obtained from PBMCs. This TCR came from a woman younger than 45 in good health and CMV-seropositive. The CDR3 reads CASSSRSRQDTGELFF. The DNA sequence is TGTGCCAGCAGCTCCCGCAGCCGGCAGGACACCGGGGAGCTGTTTTTT.